These T cell receptor beta chains were read from a single sample in a study of siplizumab effects on memory and regulatory T cells. TCRdb's table, derived via immunoSEQ multiplex PCR, lists solely in-frame clones and lacks some. This sample yields around 100,000 clones, of which roughly nine tenths are seen a single time; approximately 0.66% belongs to the top ten. The material sequenced was Tregs sorted from blood. Receptors were obtained from a human donor in good health. The CDR3 runs from the conserved cysteine through the conserved F or W. The D gene is left open where the match is weak. Clone size is shown for a subset of rows, as once, few, many or a class of expanded clone.

once,TRBD1,TRBJ2-7,TRBV5-1,CASSSGQGGYEQYF,TGCGCCAGCAGCTCAGGACAGGGGGGATACGAGCAGTACTTC
-,-,TRBJ2-2,TRBV2,CASSFREHTGELFF,TGTGCCAGCAGCTTCCGGGAGCACACCGGGGAGCTGTTTTTT
-,TRBD1,TRBJ1-5,TRBV19,CATARTGPSNQPQHF,TGTGCCACGGCCAGGACAGGGCCGAGCAATCAGCCCCAGCATTTT
-,-,TRBJ2-1,TRBV7-9,CASSLRGYEQFF,TGTGCCAGCAGCCTCCGAGGCTATGAGCAGTTCTTC
once,-,TRBJ2-7,TRBV19,CASSIVAGQGLSEQYF,TGTGCCAGTAGTATAGTAGCGGGACAGGGCCTTTCCGAGCAGTACTTC
-,TRBD1,TRBJ1-1,TRBV5-1,CASSLVSRGREAFF,TGCGCCAGCAGCTTGGTTTCCAGGGGGAGGGAAGCTTTCTTT
once,TRBD1,TRBJ1-2,TRBV12-5,CASGLVLGQPMPSSGYTF,TGTGCTAGTGGTTTGGTACTGGGACAGCCCATGCCCTCAAGTGGCTACACCTTC
-,-,TRBJ1-5,TRBV2,CASSVGLIGNQPQHF,TGTGCCAGCAGTGTCGGTCTTATCGGCAATCAGCCCCAGCATTTT
-,-,TRBJ2-7,TRBV5-8,CASSFTPSYKKNFYEQYF,TGTGCCAGCAGCTTCACTCCGTCCTACAAAAAAAATTTTTACGAGCAGTACTTC
-,TRBD1,TRBJ1-1,TRBV5-1,CASSLEGQMNTEAFF,TGCGCCAGCAGCTTGGAGGGACAGATGAACACTGAAGCTTTCTTT
-,-,TRBJ2-3,TRBV9,CASSVGGAGTDTQYF,TGTGCCAGCAGCGTAGGGGGAGCCGGCACAGATACGCAGTATTTT
-,-,TRBJ2-3,TRBV5-1,CASSLVADTQYF,TGCGCCAGCAGCTTGGTGGCAGATACGCAGTATTTT
-,TRBD1,TRBJ1-4,TRBV28,CASRPGTGRSTNEKLFF,TGTGCCAGCAGACCCGGGACAGGAAGATCAACTAATGAAAAACTGTTTTTT
-,-,TRBJ1-4,TRBV14,CASSQGTYQGEKLFF,TGTGCCAGCAGCCAAGGGACCTACCAGGGGGAAAAACTGTTTTTT
-,-,TRBJ1-5,TRBV2,CASSARGRRDQPQHF,TGTGCCAGCAGTGCCCGGGGAAGGCGCGATCAGCCCCAGCATTTT
-,-,TRBJ2-7,TRBV29-1,CSVETVSYEQYF,TGCAGCGTTGAGACAGTCTCCTACGAGCAGTACTTC
-,-,TRBJ2-1,TRBV9,CASSEGSGTYNEQFF,TGTGCCAGCAGCGAGGGTAGCGGTACCTACAATGAGCAGTTCTTC